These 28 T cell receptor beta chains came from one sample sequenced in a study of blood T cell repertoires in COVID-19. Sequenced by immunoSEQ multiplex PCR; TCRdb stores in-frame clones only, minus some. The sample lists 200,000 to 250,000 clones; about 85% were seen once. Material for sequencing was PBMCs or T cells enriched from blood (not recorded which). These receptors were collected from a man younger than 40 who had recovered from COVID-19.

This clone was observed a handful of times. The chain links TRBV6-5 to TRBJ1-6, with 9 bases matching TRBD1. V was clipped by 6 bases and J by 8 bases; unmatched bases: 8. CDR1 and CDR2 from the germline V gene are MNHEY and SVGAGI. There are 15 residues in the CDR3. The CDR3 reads CASSGGTGWDSPLHF. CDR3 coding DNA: TGTGCCAGCAGCGGCGGGACAGGGTGGGATTCACCCCTCCACTTT.

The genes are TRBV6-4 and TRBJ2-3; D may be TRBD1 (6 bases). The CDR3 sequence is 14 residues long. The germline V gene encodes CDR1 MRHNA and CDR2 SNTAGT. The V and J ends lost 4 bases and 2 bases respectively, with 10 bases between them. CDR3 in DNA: TGTGCCAGCAGTGCCTGGGACAACACAGATACGCAGTATTTT. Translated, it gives CASSAWDNTDTQYF.

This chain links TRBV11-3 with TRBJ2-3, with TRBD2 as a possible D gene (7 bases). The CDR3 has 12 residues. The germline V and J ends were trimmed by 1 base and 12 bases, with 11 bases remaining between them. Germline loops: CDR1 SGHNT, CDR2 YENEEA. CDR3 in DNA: TGTGCCAGCAGCTTAGGCGGGGGACAACAGTATTTT. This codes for CASSLGGGQQYF.

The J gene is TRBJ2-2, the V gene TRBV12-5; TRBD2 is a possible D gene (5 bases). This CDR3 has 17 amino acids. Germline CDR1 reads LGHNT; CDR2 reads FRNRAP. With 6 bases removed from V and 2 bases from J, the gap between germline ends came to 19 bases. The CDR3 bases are TGTGCTAGTGGCTACATGGAGGCCTGGGAAAACACCGGGGAGCTGTTTTTT. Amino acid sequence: CASGYMEAWENTGELFF. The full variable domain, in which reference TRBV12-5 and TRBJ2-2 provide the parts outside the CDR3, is DARVTQTPRHKVTEMGQEVTMRCQPILGHNTVFWYRQTMMQGLELLAYFRNRAPLDDSGMPKDRFSAEMPDATLATLKIQPSEPRDSAVYFCASGYMEAWENTGELFFGEGSRLTVL.

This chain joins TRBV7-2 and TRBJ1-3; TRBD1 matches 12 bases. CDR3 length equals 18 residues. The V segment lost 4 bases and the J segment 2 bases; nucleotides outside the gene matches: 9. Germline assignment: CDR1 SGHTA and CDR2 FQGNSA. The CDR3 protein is CASSSHAGQGATGNTIYF. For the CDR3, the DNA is TGTGCCAGCAGCTCACACGCGGGACAGGGGGCGACTGGAAACACCATATATTTT.

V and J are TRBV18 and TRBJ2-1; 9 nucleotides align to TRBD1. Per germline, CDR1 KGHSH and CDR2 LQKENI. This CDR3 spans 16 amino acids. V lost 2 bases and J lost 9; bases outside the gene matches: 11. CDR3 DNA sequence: TGTGCCAGCTCACCAAGCGGACCGGGACAGGGAGGTGAGCAGTTCTTC. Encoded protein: CASSPSGPGQGGEQFF.

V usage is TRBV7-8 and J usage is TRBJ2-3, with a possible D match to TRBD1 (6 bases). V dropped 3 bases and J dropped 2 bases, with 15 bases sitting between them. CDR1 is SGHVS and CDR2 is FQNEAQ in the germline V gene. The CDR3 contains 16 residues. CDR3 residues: CASSLPPGTPTDTQYF. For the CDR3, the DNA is TGTGCCAGCAGCTTGCCTCCCGGGACACCCACAGATACGCAGTATTTT. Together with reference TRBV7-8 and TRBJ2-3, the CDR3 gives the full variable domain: GAGVSQSPRYKVAKRGQDVALRCDPISGHVSLFWYQQALGQGPEFLTYFQNEAQLDKSGLPSDRFFAERPEGSVSTLKIQRTQQEDSAVYLCASSLPPGTPTDTQYFGPGTRLTVL.

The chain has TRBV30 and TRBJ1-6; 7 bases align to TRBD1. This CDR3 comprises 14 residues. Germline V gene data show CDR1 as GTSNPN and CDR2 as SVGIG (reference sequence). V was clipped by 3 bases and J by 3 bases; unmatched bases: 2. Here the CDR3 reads CAWRGDSYNSPLHF. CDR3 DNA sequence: TGTGCCTGGAGGGGGGACAGCTATAATTCACCCCTCCACTTT.

CDR3: CASNRGSGANVLTF. The CDR3 nucleotides are TGTGCCAGCAACAGGGGAAGTGGGGCCAACGTCCTGACTTTC. The J gene is TRBJ2-6, the V gene TRBV13; 7 bases are shared with TRBD1. The V segment lost 7 bases and the J segment 3 bases; nucleotides outside the gene matches: 3. The germline V gene has CDR1 PRHDT and CDR2 FYEKMQ (reference sequence). This CDR3 region has 14 residues. Combining the CDR3 with reference TRBV13 and TRBJ2-6 gives the whole variable domain AAGVIQSPRHLIKEKRETATLKCYPIPRHDTVYWYQQGPGQDPQFLISFYEKMQSDKGSIPDRFSAQQFSDYHSELNMSSLELGDSALYFCASNRGSGANVLTFGAGSRLTVL.

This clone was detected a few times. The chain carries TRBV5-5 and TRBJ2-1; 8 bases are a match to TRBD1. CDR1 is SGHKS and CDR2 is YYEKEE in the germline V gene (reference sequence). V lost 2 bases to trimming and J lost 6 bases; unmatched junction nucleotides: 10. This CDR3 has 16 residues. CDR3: CASSLVGDRSTNEQFF. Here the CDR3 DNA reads TGTGCCAGCAGCTTAGTAGGGGACAGGAGCACCAATGAGCAGTTCTTC.

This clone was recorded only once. The CDR3 nucleotides are TGTGCCAGCGGGGGATGGACAGGGGGCGCCCAGCCCCAGCATTTT. Protein product: CASGGWTGGAQPQHF. V usage is TRBV2 and J usage is TRBJ1-5; 11 bases agree with TRBD1. Per the germline V gene, CDR1 is SNHLY and CDR2 is FYNNEI. This CDR3 is 15 amino acids long. V was clipped by 8 bases and J by 7 bases; unmatched bases: 10.

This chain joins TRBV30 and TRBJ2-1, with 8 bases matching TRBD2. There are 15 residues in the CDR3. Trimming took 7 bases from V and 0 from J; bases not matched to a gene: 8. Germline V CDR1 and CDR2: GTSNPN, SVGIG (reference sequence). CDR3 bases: TGTGCCTTAACCGGGAGGGCTAGCTCCTACAATGAGCAGTTCTTC. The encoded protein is CALTGRASSYNEQFF.

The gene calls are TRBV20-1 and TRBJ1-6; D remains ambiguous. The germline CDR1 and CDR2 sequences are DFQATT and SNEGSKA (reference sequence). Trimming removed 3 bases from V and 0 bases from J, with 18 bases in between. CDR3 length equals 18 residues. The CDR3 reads CSASFSDGGSSYNSPLHF. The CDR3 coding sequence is TGCAGTGCTAGTTTTTCGGACGGAGGGAGCTCCTATAATTCACCCCTCCACTTT.

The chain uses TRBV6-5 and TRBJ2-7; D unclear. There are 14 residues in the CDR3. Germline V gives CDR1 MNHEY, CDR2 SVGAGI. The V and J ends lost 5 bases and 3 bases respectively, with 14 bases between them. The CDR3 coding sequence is TGTGCCAGCAGTAAGAATGCCCCGGGCTACGAGCAGTACTTC. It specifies CASSKNAPGYEQYF.

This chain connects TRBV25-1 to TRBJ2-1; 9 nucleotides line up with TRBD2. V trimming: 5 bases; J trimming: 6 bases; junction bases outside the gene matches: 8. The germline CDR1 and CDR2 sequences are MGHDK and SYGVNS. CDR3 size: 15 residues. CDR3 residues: CASSPAGGPTNEQFF. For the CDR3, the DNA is TGTGCCAGCAGTCCGGCGGGGGGGCCAACCAATGAGCAGTTCTTC.

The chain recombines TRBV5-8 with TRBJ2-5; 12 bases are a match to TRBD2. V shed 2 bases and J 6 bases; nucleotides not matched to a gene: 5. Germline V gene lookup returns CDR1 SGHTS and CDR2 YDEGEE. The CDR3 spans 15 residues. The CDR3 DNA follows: TGTGCCAGCAGCTTAAAGACTAGCGGGAGACAGACCCAGTACTTC. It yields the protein CASSLKTSGRQTQYF.

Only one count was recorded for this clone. CDR3 loop: CASVGGRGAFF. In DNA, the CDR3 is TGTGCCAGCGTGGGCGGTCGGGGGGCTTTCTTT. The rearrangement uses TRBV2 and TRBJ1-1, with a possible D match to TRBD1 (5 bases). The germline V gene encodes CDR1 SNHLY and CDR2 FYNNEI. The V gene lost 8 bases and the J gene lost 11 bases, with 15 bases spanning the gap. The CDR3 is 11 residues long.

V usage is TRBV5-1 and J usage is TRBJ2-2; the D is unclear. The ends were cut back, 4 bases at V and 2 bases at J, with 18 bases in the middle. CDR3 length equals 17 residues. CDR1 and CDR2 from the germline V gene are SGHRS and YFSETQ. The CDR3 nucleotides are TGCGCCAGCAGCGTGGGGTGGAGTAGCCCTAACACCGGGGAGCTGTTTTTT. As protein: CASSVGWSSPNTGELFF.

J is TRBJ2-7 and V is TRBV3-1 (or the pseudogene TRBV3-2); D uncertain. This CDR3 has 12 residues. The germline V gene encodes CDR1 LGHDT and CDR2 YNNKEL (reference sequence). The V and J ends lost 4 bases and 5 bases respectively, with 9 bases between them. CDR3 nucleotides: TGTGCCAGCAGCCCCCGAAGCGACGAGCAGTACTTC. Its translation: CASSPRSDEQYF.

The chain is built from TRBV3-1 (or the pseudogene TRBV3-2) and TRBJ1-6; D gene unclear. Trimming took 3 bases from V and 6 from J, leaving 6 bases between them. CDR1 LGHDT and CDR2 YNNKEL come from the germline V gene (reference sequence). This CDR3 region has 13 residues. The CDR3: CASSQLVNSPLHF. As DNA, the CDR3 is TGTGCCAGCAGCCAGCTAGTTAATTCACCCCTCCACTTT.

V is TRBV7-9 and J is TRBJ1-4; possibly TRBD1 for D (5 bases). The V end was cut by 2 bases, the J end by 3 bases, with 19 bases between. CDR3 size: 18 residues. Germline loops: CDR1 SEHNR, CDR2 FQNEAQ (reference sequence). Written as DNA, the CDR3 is TGTGCCAGCAGCTTAATAGGGCAGGGAGGCCTGGCTAATGAAAAACTGTTTTTT. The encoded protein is CASSLIGQGGLANEKLFF.

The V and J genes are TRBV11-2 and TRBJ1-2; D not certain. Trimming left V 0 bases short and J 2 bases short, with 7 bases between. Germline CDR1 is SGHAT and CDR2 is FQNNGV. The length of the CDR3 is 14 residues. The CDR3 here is CASSLDRTNYGYTF. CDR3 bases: TGTGCCAGCAGCTTAGACAGAACCAACTATGGCTACACCTTC. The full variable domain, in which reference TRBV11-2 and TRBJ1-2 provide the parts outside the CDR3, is EAGVAQSPRYKIIEKRQSVAFWCNPISGHATLYWYQQILGQGPKLLIQFQNNGVVDDSQLPKDRFSAERLKGVDSTLKIQPAKLEDSAVYLCASSLDRTNYGYTFGSGTRLTVV.

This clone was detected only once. The CDR3 reads CASSLRTDLNTEAFF. Here the CDR3 DNA reads TGTGCCAGCAGCCTGCGGACAGACTTGAACACTGAAGCTTTCTTT. The V and J genes are TRBV4-2 and TRBJ1-1; a possible D gene is TRBD1 (6 bases). The CDR3 runs 15 residues. The V end was cut by 4 bases, the J end by 0 bases, with 12 bases between. Per germline, CDR1 LGHNA and CDR2 YNFKEQ.

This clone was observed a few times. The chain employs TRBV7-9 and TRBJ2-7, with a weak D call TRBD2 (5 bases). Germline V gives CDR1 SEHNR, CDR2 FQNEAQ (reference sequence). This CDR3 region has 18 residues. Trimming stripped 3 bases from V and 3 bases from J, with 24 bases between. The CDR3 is CASSLSGAEAGQIYEQYF. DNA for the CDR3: TGTGCCAGCAGCTTGTCGGGTGCCGAGGCGGGTCAGATCTACGAGCAGTACTTC.

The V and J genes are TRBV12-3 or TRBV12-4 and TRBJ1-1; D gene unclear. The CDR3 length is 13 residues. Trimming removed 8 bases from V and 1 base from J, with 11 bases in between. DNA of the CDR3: TGTGCCAGCGCTTTCTCAGAGAACACTGAAGCTTTCTTT. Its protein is CASAFSENTEAFF.

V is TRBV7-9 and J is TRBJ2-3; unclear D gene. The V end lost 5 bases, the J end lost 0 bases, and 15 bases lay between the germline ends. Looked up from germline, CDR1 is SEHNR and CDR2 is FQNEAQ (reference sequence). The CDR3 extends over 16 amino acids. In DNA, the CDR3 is TGTGCCAGCAGCCCTACTGACTGGCTGAGCACAGATACGCAGTATTTT. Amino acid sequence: CASSPTDWLSTDTQYF.

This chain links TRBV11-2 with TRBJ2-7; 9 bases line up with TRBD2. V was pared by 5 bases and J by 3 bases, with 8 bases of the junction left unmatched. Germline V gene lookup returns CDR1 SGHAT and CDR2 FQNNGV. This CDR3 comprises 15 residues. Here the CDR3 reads CASSPNRLADYEQYF. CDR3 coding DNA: TGTGCCAGCAGCCCTAATCGACTAGCGGACTACGAGCAGTACTTC.

CDR3 bases: TGCGCCAGCAGCCAAGTGAGCGGGAGTGGTACCGGGGAGCTGTTTTTT. Amino acid sequence: CASSQVSGSGTGELFF. The V gene is TRBV4-1, the J gene TRBJ2-2; TRBD2 aligns across 8 bases. This CDR3 comprises 16 residues. Germline CDR1 MGHRA, CDR2 YSYEKL. V lost 1 base, J lost 5 bases, and 6 bases stayed unmatched.